These 18 T cell receptor beta chains originate from one sample sequenced in a study of shared clonotypes between healthy human individuals. The protocol was immunoSEQ multiplex PCR, while the TCRdb copy is restricted to in-frame clones and leaves out a portion. The sample records 2 million to 2.5 million clones, under 95% being singletons. Cells designated naive CD8 were CD45RO-negative and were positively selected for CCR7, with terminally differentiated effector memory CD45RA+ cells excluded. The sample consisted of naive CD8+ T cells from PBMCs. Receptors were obtained from a man aged 18 to 30 in good health. Some clones in this sample may be carry-over from other donors' samples.

V gene TRBV21-1 combines with J gene TRBJ1-3; the table's D call, TRBD1, has no DNA check behind it. TRBV21-1 is an annotated pseudogene. This CDR3 is 13 amino acids long. The CDR3 spells CARYQVVLDTIYF. DNA of the CDR3: TGTGCCAGATACCAGGTCGTATTGGACACCATATATTTT.

The V call is TRBV6-6, the J call TRBJ1-2; the D is unclear. The CDR3 loop spans 13 amino acids. The germline CDR1 and CDR2 sequences are MNHNY and SVGAGI (reference sequence). CDR3 nucleotides: TGTGCATCGATTATGGGTGCCGGCTATGGCTACACCTTC. This sequence encodes CASIMGAGYGYTF.

The V and J genes are TRBV19 and TRBJ2-1, with D tentatively TRBD2 (6 bases). This CDR3 spans 14 amino acids. The V and J ends lost 10 bases and 6 bases respectively, with 19 bases between them. Looked up from germline, CDR1 is LNHDA and CDR2 is SQIVND (reference sequence). CDR3 coding DNA: TGTGCCACCCACTGGGGGGACGGGGGCAATGAGCAGTTCTTC. Translating it yields CATHWGDGGNEQFF.

The J gene is TRBJ2-1, the V gene TRBV14; TRBD2 matches 10 bases. The junction had 7 bases not matched to a gene; V was cut back by 4 bases and J by 4 bases. The CDR3 contains 16 residues. The germline V gene has CDR1 SGHDN and CDR2 FVKESK. The CDR3 DNA is TGTGCCAGCAGCCCTGTACTAGCGGGAATTTACAATGAGCAGTTCTTC. Translation gives CASSPVLAGIYNEQFF.

This rearrangement joins TRBV19 to TRBJ2-7, with 9 bases aligning to TRBD1. The CDR3 totals 16 residues. V lost 5 bases and J lost 5; bases outside the gene matches: 13. Germline V gene sequence: CDR1 LNHDA, CDR2 SQIVND (reference sequence). CDR3 protein: CASSHYLDRGLDEQYF. Here the CDR3 DNA reads TGTGCCAGTAGTCATTACCTAGACAGGGGGTTAGACGAGCAGTACTTC.

The V and J genes are TRBV19 and TRBJ1-1; unclear D gene. V was cut by 4 bases and J by 11 bases, with 11 bases left in between. This CDR3 has 11 residues. Germline CDR1 is LNHDA and CDR2 is SQIVND (reference sequence). CDR3 protein: CASSTGILAFF. CDR3 DNA sequence: TGTGCCAGTAGTACCGGGATCCTGGCTTTCTTT.

The V and J genes are TRBV11-3 and TRBJ2-3, with D possibly TRBD2 on 5 matching bases. The germline gives CDR1 SGHNT, CDR2 YENEEA. The CDR3 loop spans 14 amino acids. The V gene lost 4 bases and the J gene lost 8 bases, with 16 bases spanning the gap. CDR3 DNA: TGTGCCAGCAGCTCTCGGGGTTCGAAGGGTACGCAGTATTTT. This translates into CASSSRGSKGTQYF. Variable domain in full (rest from reference TRBV11-3 and TRBJ2-3): EAGVVQSPRYKIIEKKQPVAFWCNPISGHNTLYWYLQNLGQGPELLIRYENEEAVDDSQLPKDRFSAERLKGVDSTLKIQPAELGDSAVYLCASSSRGSKGTQYFGPGTRLTVL.

V is TRBV6-6 and J is TRBJ2-5, with TRBD2 matching over 8 bases. Germline trimming cut 6 bases from V and 5 bases from J; bases unmatched to any gene: 5. This CDR3 has 13 amino acids. From germline, CDR1 is MNHNY and CDR2 SVGAGI (reference sequence). This CDR3 reads CASSSGGRETQYF. CDR3 coding DNA: TGTGCCAGCAGCTCGGGGGGGAGGGAGACCCAGTACTTC.

The V gene is TRBV27, the J gene TRBJ2-1; no firm D call. CDR1 is MNHEY, CDR2 SMNVEV, per germline (reference sequence). This CDR3 region has 13 residues. V was shortened by 0 bases and J by 9 bases, with 9 bases between the two germline ends. The DNA of the CDR3 is TGTGCCAGCAGTTTATCGCCCGGACGTGAGCAGTTCTTC. It encodes CASSLSPGREQFF.

V gene TRBV4-1 combines with J gene TRBJ2-5; no clear D. V was pared by 0 bases and J by 0 bases, with 14 bases between. The germline gives CDR1 MGHRA, CDR2 YSYEKL. The length of the CDR3 is 17 residues. CDR3 in amino acids: CASSQDEIGKHQETQYF. CDR3 DNA sequence: TGCGCCAGCAGCCAAGATGAGATCGGAAAGCACCAAGAGACCCAGTACTTC.

This chain connects TRBV13 to TRBJ2-7; 8 nucleotides agree with TRBD1. The CDR3 sequence is 14 residues long. V gave up 5 bases and J gave up 3 bases; unmatched junction bases: 6. CDR1 PRHDT and CDR2 FYEKMQ come from the germline V gene (reference sequence). The CDR3 DNA reads TGTGCCAGCAGCCCTCAAGGACAGGGCTACGAGCAGTACTTC. Protein: CASSPQGQGYEQYF.

The chain recombines TRBV28 with TRBJ1-2, with TRBD1 matching over 7 bases. This CDR3 region has 13 residues. CDR1 MDHEN and CDR2 SYDVKM come from the germline V gene. Germline trimming cut 4 bases from V and 7 bases from J; bases unmatched to any gene: 6. The CDR3 sequence is CASSWTGPGGYTF. For the CDR3, the DNA is TGTGCCAGCAGTTGGACAGGCCCAGGTGGCTACACCTTC.

The chain has TRBV29-1 and TRBJ2-7, with 8 positions matching TRBD1. The V and J ends lost 8 bases and 2 bases, in that order; junction bases with no gene match: 5. The V gene's germline CDR1 is SQVTM and CDR2 ANQGSEA. This CDR3 has 12 residues. The DNA for the CDR3 is TGCAGCATCGGGACAGGAACCTACGAGCAGTACTTC. Residues: CSIGTGTYEQYF.

This sequence joins TRBV6-6 and TRBJ1-1; D call uncertain. The CDR3 is 13 amino acids. Trimming left V 6 bases short and J 4 bases short, with 12 bases between. From germline, CDR1 is MNHNY and CDR2 SVGAGI (reference sequence). CDR3 amino acids: CASRELPSTEAFF. CDR3 sequence (DNA): TGTGCCAGCAGGGAGCTGCCGTCCACTGAAGCTTTCTTT.

This clone was detected once. The V gene is TRBV14, the J gene TRBJ2-7, with 7 bases identical to TRBD2. The CDR3 contains 13 residues. The trim removed 5 bases at V and 5 bases at J, leaving 6 bases unmatched. Germline V gene sequence: CDR1 SGHDN, CDR2 FVKESK. CDR3: CASSGRAINEQYF. As DNA, the CDR3 is TGTGCCAGCAGCGGGAGGGCGATAAACGAGCAGTACTTC.

Points on this clone: Other DNA sequences within the sample encode an identical CDR3. The rearrangement links TRBV7-9 to TRBJ2-7; no clear D gene. CDR1 is SEHNR, CDR2 FQNEAQ, per germline (reference sequence). This CDR3 spans 12 amino acids. Trimming removed 1 base from V and 6 bases from J, with 7 bases in between. The CDR3 DNA reads as TGTGCCAGCAGCTTAGGCTTAGCCGAGCAGTACTTC. Protein product: CASSLGLAEQYF.

The rearrangement links TRBV6-5 to TRBJ2-1, with 7 bases aligning to TRBD2. Germline-derived CDR1 and CDR2 are MNHEY and SVGAGI. Unmatched junction bases numbered 5, after V lost 6 bases and J lost 9 bases. The CDR3 totals 12 residues. CDR3 protein: CASSQAGIEQFF. The CDR3 coding sequence is TGTGCCAGCAGCCAAGCGGGGATTGAGCAGTTCTTC.

This chain links TRBV7-6 with TRBJ2-1; unclear D gene. There are 15 residues in the CDR3. V gave up 2 bases and J gave up 0 bases, with 8 bases separating them. Germline V gene data show CDR1 as SGHVS and CDR2 as FNYEAQ. CDR3 region: CASSLLGNSYNEQFF. CDR3 in DNA: TGTGCCAGCAGCTTACTGGGGAACTCCTACAATGAGCAGTTCTTC. Full variable domain (remainder filled in from reference TRBV7-6 and TRBJ2-1): GAGVSQSPRYKVTKRGQDVALRCDPISGHVSLYWYRQALGQGPEFLTYFNYEAQQDKSGLPNDRFSAERPEGSISTLTIQRTEQRDSAMYRCASSLLGNSYNEQFFGPGTRLTVL.